This TCR beta chain was captured by sequencing in a study of tumor-infiltrating lymphocytes in primary liver carcinoma. For the study at large: T1-T3 N0M0 was the stage of the tumors, which were about 4.2 to 11 cm across. Study observations and caveats: Pairs of tumor regions overlapped more than tumor-adjacent and tumor-blood pairs did.

The input was about 490 ng total RNA; TCR beta cDNA was made from it with a constant-region primer. Nested multiplex PCR, run for three rounds with slightly modified ARM-PCR, yielded TCR beta libraries. TCRdb reanalysed the multiplex PCR reads using MiXCR and keeps one entry per CDR3 protein. The sample has a few hundred thousand distinct CDR3 sequences, about three fifths seen once; the top ten hold over 15%. Extraction also yielded germline DNA, while blood RNA was obtained from unsorted whole blood. Sampling before surgery obtained 3.5 to 5 milliliters of peripheral blood. This clonotype was found many times. No antigen is known for it. The TCR was taken from a woman between 25 and 40 years old with primary liver carcinoma and hepatitis B virus infection. The sample was peripheral blood.

CDR3: CASSLGQGAHNEQFF. CDR3 coding DNA: TGTGCCAGCAGCTTGGGACAGGGCGCTCACAATGAGCAGTTCTTC. The rearrangement uses TRBV11-1 and TRBJ2-1; 9 nucleotides align to TRBD1. CDR1 and CDR2 from the germline V gene are SGHAT and FQDESV (reference sequence). This CDR3 region has 15 residues. The V and J ends lost 3 bases and 5 bases, in that order; junction bases with no gene match: 5.